This T cell receptor beta chain is drawn from a study of control samples from healthy donors and cancer patients (dated by TCRdb to 2020 to 2021). Library preparation employed the immunoSEQ multiplex PCR assay. TCRdb retrieved this table from immuneACCESS and kept in-frame rearrangements only. Not all clones are present; in checked studies, unresolved V genes account for under half, and no reason is known for the remainder. The sample includes about 250,000 clones, with over 75% observed a single time. The ten largest make up about an eighth of the sample. Based on the germline V gene (reference sequence), the CDR1 and CDR2 sequences are SGHNT and YYREEE. The germline ends are 15 bases apart after V is trimmed by 2 bases and J by 4 bases. The CDR3 sequence holds 15 residues, the cysteine and phenylalanine included. This entry keeps only the CDR3 DNA: 45 bases, framed from base 1. A word on this clone: Its recognized antigen is unknown. No quality values exist for individual bases; no much larger clone is one base distant.

The sequence came from a woman aged 60-70 years with lung cancer. The sequencing sample was made of PBMCs. The sequence joins TRBV5-4 to TRBJ1-1, with a weak D call of TRBD1 (6 bases match). The nucleotide sequence reads TGTGCCAGCAGCTTATACAGGGTGGGGAGCACTGAAGCTTTCTTT. The resulting protein is CASSLYRVGSTEAFF.